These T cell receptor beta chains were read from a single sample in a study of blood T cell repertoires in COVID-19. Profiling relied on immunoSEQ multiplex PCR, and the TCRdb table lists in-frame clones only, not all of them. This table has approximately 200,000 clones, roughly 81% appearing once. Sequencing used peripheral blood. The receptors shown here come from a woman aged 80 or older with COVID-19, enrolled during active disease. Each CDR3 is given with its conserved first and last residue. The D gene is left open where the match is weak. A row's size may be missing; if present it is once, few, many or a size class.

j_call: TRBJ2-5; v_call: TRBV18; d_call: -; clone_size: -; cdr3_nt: TGTGCCAGCTCACCATCCCCCTCAGGGGAGACCCAGTACTTC; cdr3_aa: CASSPSPSGETQYF
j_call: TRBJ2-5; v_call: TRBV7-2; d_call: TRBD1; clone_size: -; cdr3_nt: TGTGCCAGCAGCTTACGGGGACAGCAAGAGACCCAGTACTTC; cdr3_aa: CASSLRGQQETQYF
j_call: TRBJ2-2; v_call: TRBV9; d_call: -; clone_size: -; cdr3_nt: TGTGCCAGCAGCGTAGGGGGCGACACCGGGGAGCTGTTTTTT; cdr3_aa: CASSVGGDTGELFF
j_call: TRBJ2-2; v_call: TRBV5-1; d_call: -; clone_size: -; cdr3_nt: TGCGCCAGCAGTAAGCCCTCGGGGGGGGAGCTGTTTTTT; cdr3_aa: CASSKPSGGELFF
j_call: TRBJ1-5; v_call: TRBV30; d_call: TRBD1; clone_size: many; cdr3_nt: TGTGCCTGGAGTGTCGGGACAGAGAGAAATCAGCCCCAGCATTTT; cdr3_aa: CAWSVGTERNQPQHF
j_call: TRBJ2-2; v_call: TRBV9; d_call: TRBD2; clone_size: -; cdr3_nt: TGTGCCAGCAGCGCATACGGGGGGGCCCTCACCGGGGAGCTGTTTTTT; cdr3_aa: CASSAYGGALTGELFF
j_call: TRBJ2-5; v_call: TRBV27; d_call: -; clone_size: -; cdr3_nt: TGTGCCAGCAGCGACTTCCAAGAGACCCAGTACTTC; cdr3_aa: CASSDFQETQYF
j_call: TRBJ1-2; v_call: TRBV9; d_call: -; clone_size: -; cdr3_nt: TGTGCCAGCAGCCCCCGCGGGCACGGATATAACTATGGCTACACCTTC; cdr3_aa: CASSPRGHGYNYGYTF
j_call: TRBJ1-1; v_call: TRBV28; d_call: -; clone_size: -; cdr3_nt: TGTGCCAGCAGACTAGACAGGTCCAACACTGAAGCTTTCTTT; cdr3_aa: CASRLDRSNTEAFF
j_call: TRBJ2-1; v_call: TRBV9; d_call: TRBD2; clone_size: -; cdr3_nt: TGTGCCAGCAGCTCACGGACTAGCGGGAGTTACAATGAGCAGTTCTTC; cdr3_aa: CASSSRTSGSYNEQFF
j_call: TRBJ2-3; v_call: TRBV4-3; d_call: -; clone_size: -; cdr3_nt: TGCGCCAGCAGCCAAGTTTTGAGGGGGGGGACAGATACGCAGTATTTT; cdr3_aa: CASSQVLRGGTDTQYF
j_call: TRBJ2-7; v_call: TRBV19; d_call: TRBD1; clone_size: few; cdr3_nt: TGTGCCAGTAGCCCTTTGGACAGGCCCTACGAGCAGTACTTC; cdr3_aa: CASSPLDRPYEQYF
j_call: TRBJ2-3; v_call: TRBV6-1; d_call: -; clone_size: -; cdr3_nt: TGTGCCAGCAGTGAACCCCTTGGCTTCACAGATACGCAGTATTTT; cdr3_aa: CASSEPLGFTDTQYF
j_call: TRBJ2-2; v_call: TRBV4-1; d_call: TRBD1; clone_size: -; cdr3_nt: TGCGCCAGCAGCATGACAGGGGACGGGGAGCTGTTTTTT; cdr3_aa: CASSMTGDGELFF
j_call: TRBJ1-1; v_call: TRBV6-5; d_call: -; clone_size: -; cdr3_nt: TGTGCCAGCAGTTACGGGGACAATTCGAACACTGAAGCTTTCTTT; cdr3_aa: CASSYGDNSNTEAFF
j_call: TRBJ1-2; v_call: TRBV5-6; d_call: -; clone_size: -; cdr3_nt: TGTGCCAGCAGCCCGGGGGGCAGTAGCGGCTACACCTTC; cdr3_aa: CASSPGGSSGYTF
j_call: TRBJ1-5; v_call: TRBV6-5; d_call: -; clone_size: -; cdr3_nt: TGTGCCAGCAGGCGGGGAGGGAATCAGCCCCAGCATTTT; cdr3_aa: CASRRGGNQPQHF
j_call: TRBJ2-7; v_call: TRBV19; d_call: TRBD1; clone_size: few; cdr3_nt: TGTGCCAGTAGTCTGACGGGACAGACCTACGAGCAGTACTTC; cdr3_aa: CASSLTGQTYEQYF
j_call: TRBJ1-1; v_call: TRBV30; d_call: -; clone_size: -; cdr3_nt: TGTGCCTGGAGTGTACGGGGGGCTGACACTGAAGCTTTCTTT; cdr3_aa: CAWSVRGADTEAFF
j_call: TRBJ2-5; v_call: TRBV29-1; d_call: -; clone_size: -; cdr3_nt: TGCAGCGTTGACGCGGAGCACCAAGAGACCCAGTACTTC; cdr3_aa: CSVDAEHQETQYF
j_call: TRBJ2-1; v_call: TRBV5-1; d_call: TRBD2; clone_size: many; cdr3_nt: TGCGCCAGCAGCTGGTCCGGCGGGGAGGGAGGCAATGAGCAGTTCTTC; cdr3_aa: CASSWSGGEGGNEQFF
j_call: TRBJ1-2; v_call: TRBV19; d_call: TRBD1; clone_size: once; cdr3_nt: TGTGCCAGCCGGGACAGGGGTTATGGCTACACCTTC; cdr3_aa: CASRDRGYGYTF
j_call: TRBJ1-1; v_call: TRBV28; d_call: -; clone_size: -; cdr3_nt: TGTGCCAGCAGTTTAGGGCGTTGGGGCCCCTCACCGAACACTGAAGCTTTCTTT; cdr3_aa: CASSLGRWGPSPNTEAFF
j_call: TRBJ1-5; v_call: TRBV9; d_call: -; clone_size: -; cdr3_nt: TGTGCCAGCAGCGTAGATTCAGGGGTGCATCAGCCCCAGCATTTT; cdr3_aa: CASSVDSGVHQPQHF
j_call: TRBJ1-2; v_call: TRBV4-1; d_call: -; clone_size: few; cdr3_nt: TGCGCCAGCAGCCAAATAGGGGGTGGGTATGGCTACACCTTC; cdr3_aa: CASSQIGGGYGYTF
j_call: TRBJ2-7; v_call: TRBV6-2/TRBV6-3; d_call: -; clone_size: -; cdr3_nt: TGTGCCAGCAGCCCGGCGGGCCCGACTACCCGCTTGCACGAGCAGTACTTC; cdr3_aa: CASSPAGPTTRLHEQYF
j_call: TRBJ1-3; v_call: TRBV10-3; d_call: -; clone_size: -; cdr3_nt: TGTGCCATCAGTGAGGCCAGTGGAAACACCATATATTTT; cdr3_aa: CAISEASGNTIYF
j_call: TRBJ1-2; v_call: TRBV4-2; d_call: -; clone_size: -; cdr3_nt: TGTGCCAGCAGCCAAGCGGGACAAAGAACTACCAACCGTGGCTACACCTTC; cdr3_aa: CASSQAGQRTTNRGYTF
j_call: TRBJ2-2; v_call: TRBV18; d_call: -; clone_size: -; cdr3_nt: TGTGCCAGCTCACCCCAGGGGACATGGAACACCGGGGAGCTGTTTTTT; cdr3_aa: CASSPQGTWNTGELFF
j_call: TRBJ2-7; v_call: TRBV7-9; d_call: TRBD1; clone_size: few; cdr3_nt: TGTGCCAGCAGCTTAGAAACAGGGGGCTCCTACGAGCAGTACTTC; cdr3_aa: CASSLETGGSYEQYF
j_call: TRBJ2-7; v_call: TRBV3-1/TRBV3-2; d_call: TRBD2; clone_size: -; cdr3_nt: TGTGCCAGCAGCCTCAGCGGGGGCGCCTACGAGCAGTACTTC; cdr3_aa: CASSLSGGAYEQYF
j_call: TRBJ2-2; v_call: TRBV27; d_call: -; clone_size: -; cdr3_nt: TGTGCCAGCCGTGGTTGGGGCGGAACCGGGGAGCTGTTTTTT; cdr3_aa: CASRGWGGTGELFF
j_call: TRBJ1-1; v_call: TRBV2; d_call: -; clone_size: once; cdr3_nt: TGTGCCAGCAGCTATAAAACAGGGAACACTGAAGCTTTCTTT; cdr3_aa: CASSYKTGNTEAFF
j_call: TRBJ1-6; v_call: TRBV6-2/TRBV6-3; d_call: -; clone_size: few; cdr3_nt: TGTGCCAGCAGTCCCGTGGGGCAGCGCGGTTCACCCCTCCACTTT; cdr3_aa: CASSPVGQRGSPLHF
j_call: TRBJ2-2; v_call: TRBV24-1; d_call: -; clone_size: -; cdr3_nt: TGTGCCACCAGTGATATTACAGGGTGGGGAAGAACCGGGGAGCTGTTTTTT; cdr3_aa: CATSDITGWGRTGELFF
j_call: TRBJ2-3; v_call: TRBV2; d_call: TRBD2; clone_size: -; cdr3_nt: TGTGCCAGCAGTGAAATAGCGGGAGTTTCTGATACGCAGTATTTT; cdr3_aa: CASSEIAGVSDTQYF
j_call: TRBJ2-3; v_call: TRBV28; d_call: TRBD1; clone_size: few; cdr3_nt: TGTGCCAGCAGAATACAGGGGGCGGAAGATACGCAGTATTTT; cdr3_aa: CASRIQGAEDTQYF
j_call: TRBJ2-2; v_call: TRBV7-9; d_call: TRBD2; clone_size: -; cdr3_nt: TGTGCCAGCAGCTTTGGGACTAGCGGTTACACCGGGGAGCTGTTTTTT; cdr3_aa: CASSFGTSGYTGELFF
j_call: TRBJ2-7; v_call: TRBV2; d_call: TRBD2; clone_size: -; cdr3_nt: TGTGCCAGCAGTGAAAGGGCTAGCGGGACTCTGGAGCAGTACTTC; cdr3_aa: CASSERASGTLEQYF
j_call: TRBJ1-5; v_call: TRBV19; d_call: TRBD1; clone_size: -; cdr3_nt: TGTGCCAGTAGCCCCTCCGGACAGGGCAATCAGCCCCAGCATTTT; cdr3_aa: CASSPSGQGNQPQHF
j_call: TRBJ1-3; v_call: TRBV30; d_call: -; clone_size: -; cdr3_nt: TGTGCCTGGAGTCGTATAGGACAGGGAAACACCATATATTTT; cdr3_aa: CAWSRIGQGNTIYF
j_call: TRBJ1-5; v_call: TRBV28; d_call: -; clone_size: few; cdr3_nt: TGTGCCAGCAGTACGGGACTCGTTTTGGCCCAGCATTTT; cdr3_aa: CASSTGLVLAQHF
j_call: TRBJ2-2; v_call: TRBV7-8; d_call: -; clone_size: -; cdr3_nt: TGTGCCAGCAGCTTAAGACAGAGCATGGTGTCCGGGGAGCTGTTTTTT; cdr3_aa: CASSLRQSMVSGELFF
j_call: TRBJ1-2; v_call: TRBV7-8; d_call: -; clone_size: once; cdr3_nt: TGTGCCAGCAGCTTAGTAGGGGCTTATGGCTACACCTTC; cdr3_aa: CASSLVGAYGYTF